These 16 T cell receptor beta chains were all obtained from the same sample, sequenced in a study of PD-1 blockade in classical Hodgkin lymphoma. All patients experienced relapse after autologous stem cell transplantation, and brentuximab vedotin exposure was variable. The protocol was immunoSEQ multiplex PCR, while the TCRdb copy is restricted to in-frame clones and leaves out a portion. The table records roughly 13,000 clones, 91% of them present only once. The input for sequencing was peripheral blood mononuclear cells (PBMCs), taken at baseline. The receptors here all came from a human donor with classical Hodgkin lymphoma.

The rearrangement links TRBV5-1 to TRBJ2-2; TRBD2 aligns across 8 bases. V gave up 3 bases and J gave up 0 bases; unmatched junction bases: 4. CDR3 length: 16 residues. Germline-derived CDR1 and CDR2 are SGHRS and YFSETQ. The CDR3: CASSSSGGANTGELFF. Written as DNA, the CDR3 is TGCGCCAGCAGCTCCTCGGGGGGGGCGAACACCGGGGAGCTGTTTTTT. Based on the CDR3 plus reference TRBV5-1 and TRBJ2-2, the full variable domain is KAGVTQTPRYLIKTRGQQVTLSCSPISGHRSVSWYQQTPGQGLQFLFEYFSETQRNKGNFPGRFSGRQFSNSRSEMNVSTLELGDSALYLCASSSSGGANTGELFFGEGSRLTVL.

This chain uses TRBV28 with TRBJ2-7, with TRBD2 matching over 9 bases. V was pared by 3 bases and J by 6 bases, with 6 bases of the junction left unmatched. The CDR3 is made up of 14 amino acids. Germline V lookup: CDR1 MDHEN, CDR2 SYDVKM. The CDR3 loop is CASSFRGGVGEQYF. Written as DNA, the CDR3 is TGTGCCAGCAGTTTTCGCGGGGGGGTTGGCGAGCAGTACTTC.

The chain recombines TRBV5-1 with TRBJ2-1, with TRBD1 as a possible D gene (5 bases). Germline V gene lookup returns CDR1 SGHRS and CDR2 YFSETQ. The CDR3 is 14 amino acids. The V gene lost 1 base and the J gene lost 8 bases, with 13 bases spanning the gap. The CDR3 DNA sequence: TGCGCCAGCAGCTTGACAGGCACCAGGGATGAGCAGTTCTTC. Protein product: CASSLTGTRDEQFF.

The chain uses TRBV5-1 and TRBJ1-4; 8 bases map to TRBD1. The V gene end was trimmed by 4 bases and the J gene end by 8 bases; junction bases not matched to a gene: 10. The V gene's germline CDR1 is SGHRS and CDR2 YFSETQ. The CDR3 has 15 amino acids. The DNA of the CDR3 is TGCGCCAGCAGCGCCCTAACCGGGACAGGCGAAAAACTGTTTTTT. Residues: CASSALTGTGEKLFF. Full variable domain (rest looked up from reference TRBV5-1 and TRBJ1-4): KAGVTQTPRYLIKTRGQQVTLSCSPISGHRSVSWYQQTPGQGLQFLFEYFSETQRNKGNFPGRFSGRQFSNSRSEMNVSTLELGDSALYLCASSALTGTGEKLFFGSGTQLSVL.

This clone was recorded only once. The chain uses TRBV5-1 and TRBJ2-7; no clear D. Trimming shortened V by 4 bases and J by 6 bases, and 17 bases separated the two germline ends. Germline-derived CDR1 and CDR2 are SGHRS and YFSETQ. This CDR3 spans 14 amino acids. CDR3: CASSPPVAPGEQYF. CDR3 bases: TGCGCCAGCAGCCCGCCGGTGGCACCGGGCGAGCAGTACTTC. Complete variable domain (other parts from reference TRBV5-1 and TRBJ2-7): KAGVTQTPRYLIKTRGQQVTLSCSPISGHRSVSWYQQTPGQGLQFLFEYFSETQRNKGNFPGRFSGRQFSNSRSEMNVSTLELGDSALYLCASSPPVAPGEQYFGPGTRLTVT.

The chain uses TRBV5-5 and TRBJ2-5; TRBD1 is a possible D gene (5 bases). V was pared by 4 bases and J by 2 bases, with 9 bases between. Germline CDR1 SGHKS, CDR2 YYEKEE (reference sequence). This CDR3 is 13 amino acids long. CDR3 region: CASSRTSQETQYF. The CDR3 DNA reads TGTGCCAGCAGCCGGACAAGTCAAGAGACCCAGTACTTC.

The gene calls are TRBV28 and TRBJ1-1; 9 bases agree with TRBD1. The CDR3 spans 16 residues. With 3 bases clipped from V and 3 bases from J, the junction kept 8 bases outside the gene matches. Germline CDR1 is MDHEN and CDR2 is SYDVKM. Here the CDR3 reads CASSFLQGAWDTEAFF. CDR3 nucleotides: TGTGCCAGCAGTTTCTTACAGGGGGCGTGGGACACTGAAGCTTTCTTT.

V gene TRBV5-6 combines with J gene TRBJ2-3, with 9 bases that match TRBD2. The CDR3 is made up of 15 amino acids. J was trimmed by 2 bases and V by 3 bases; bases with no gene match: 4. Germline loops: CDR1 SGHDT, CDR2 YYEEEE. This chain's CDR3 is CASSSSGDPTDTQYF. In DNA, the CDR3 is TGTGCCAGCAGCTCTAGCGGGGACCCCACAGATACGCAGTATTTT. Variable domain in full (rest from reference TRBV5-6 and TRBJ2-3): DAGVTQSPTHLIKTRGQQVTLRCSPKSGHDTVSWYQQALGQGPQFIFQYYEEEERQRGNFPDRFSGHQFPNYSSELNVNALLLGDSALYLCASSSSGDPTDTQYFGPGTRLTVL.

The chain employs TRBV5-1 and TRBJ2-2; 9 bases are shared with TRBD1. V gave up 4 bases and J gave up 6 bases; unmatched junction bases: 4. The CDR3 consists of 14 residues. Germline CDR1 and CDR2: SGHRS and YFSETQ. In DNA form, the CDR3 reads TGCGCCAGCAGCGCGACAGGGGGGGCCGGGGAGCTGTTTTTT. It specifies CASSATGGAGELFF.

The chain has TRBV2 and TRBJ2-5; 8 nucleotides align to TRBD2. The germline CDR1 and CDR2 sequences are SNHLY and FYNNEI. V shed 10 bases and J 3 bases; nucleotides not matched to a gene: 10. The CDR3 spans 14 residues. This chain's CDR3 is CATPERGRKETQYF. The CDR3 nucleotides are TGTGCCACTCCTGAGCGGGGGCGAAAAGAGACCCAGTACTTC.

The rearrangement joins TRBV29-1 to TRBJ1-1; D is perhaps TRBD1 (5 bases). V lost 5 bases to trimming and J lost 5 bases, with 15 bases between them. Germline V gives CDR1 SQVTM, CDR2 ANQGSEA. This CDR3 comprises 13 residues. CDR3 amino acids: CSVIHLGPTEAFF. CDR3 DNA sequence: TGCAGCGTTATCCACCTGGGGCCGACTGAAGCTTTCTTT.

The gene calls are TRBV21-1 and TRBJ2-6. TRBV21-1 is tagged as a pseudogene. This CDR3 region has 15 residues. CDR3 DNA: TGTGCCAGCAGCCCGCCGGGGCCTGGGGCCAACGTCCTGACTTTC. This gives the protein CASSPPGPGANVLTF.

This clone showed up just once. The J gene is TRBJ2-2, the V gene TRBV30, with D perhaps assigned TRBD1 or TRBD2 (5 bases each). CDR3 length: 16 residues. Per the germline V gene, CDR1 is GTSNPN and CDR2 is SVGIG (reference sequence). V was trimmed by 1 base and J by 4 bases, leaving 16 bases between them. The CDR3: CAWSAIPGTSTGELFF. DNA for the CDR3: TGTGCCTGGAGTGCCATTCCAGGGACGAGCACCGGGGAGCTGTTTTTT.

The chain combines TRBV18 with TRBJ2-7, with D maybe TRBD1 (6 bases). The CDR3 length is 16 residues. Germline CDR1 and CDR2: KGHSH and LQKENI. Trimming stripped 4 bases from V and 1 base from J, with 17 bases between. In DNA form, the CDR3 reads TGTGCCAGCTCACGATCGACCGGGACAAGATCCTACGAGCAGTACTTC. Encoded protein: CASSRSTGTRSYEQYF.

The J gene is TRBJ2-7, the V gene TRBV5-1; the D gene is possibly TRBD1 (5 bases). V gave up 4 bases and J gave up 2 bases, with 13 bases separating them. Germline-derived CDR1 and CDR2 are SGHRS and YFSETQ. This CDR3 spans 14 amino acids. The CDR3 nucleotides are TGCGCCAGCAGCCCAGGACACGACCCCTACGAGCAGTACTTC. It encodes CASSPGHDPYEQYF. Filled out from reference TRBV5-1 and TRBJ2-7, the complete variable domain reads KAGVTQTPRYLIKTRGQQVTLSCSPISGHRSVSWYQQTPGQGLQFLFEYFSETQRNKGNFPGRFSGRQFSNSRSEMNVSTLELGDSALYLCASSPGHDPYEQYFGPGTRLTVT.

This sequence joins TRBV4-2 and TRBJ1-2; D not resolved. Germline lookup yields CDR1 LGHNA and CDR2 YNFKEQ. The CDR3 runs 15 residues. V was trimmed by 2 bases and J by 5 bases, leaving 15 bases between them. The CDR3 coding sequence is TGTGCCAGCAGCCAACTTACTCAGCTCGAGTATGGCTACACCTTC. Its translation is CASSQLTQLEYGYTF.